This T cell receptor beta chain was retrieved from a study of CXCR3-negative and CXCR3-positive naive CD8 T cells. Roughly 300,000 cells per CD8+ T cell subset were flow-sorted in triplicate. The method, 5' RACE with UMI labels, was used to prepare the TRB cDNA libraries. TCRdb re-called the 5' RACE reads; one entry per CDR3 protein, DNA not given. With tens of thousands of distinct CDR3 sequences in the sample, the ten largest clones hold more than 0.5%. A word on this clonotype: Its antigen is undetermined.

Findings of the study overall: TRBV-TRBJ usage matched between naive CXCR3-negative and CXCR3-positive cells but not between memory cells. Against CXCR3-negative naive cells, CXCR3-positive naive cells showed more hydrophobic TRB CDR3s. For memory CD8+ cells diversity was much lower, but both naive subsets had comparably high diversity. Similar levels of surface CD5 were seen between naive subsets; TCR strength was inferred from TRB CDR3 properties.

CDR1 is SGHRS, CDR2 YFSETQ, per germline. This CDR3 has 14 residues. This TCR derives from a human donor in good health. Some clones in this sample may be carry-over from other donors' samples. The rearrangement links TRBV5-1 to TRBJ2-7; absent DNA, TCRdb's TRBD1 call cannot be checked. Sequencing was carried out using naive CXCR3+ CD8+ T cells from blood. The subset: CD45RO-CCR7+CD27+CD95- naive CD8+ T cells expressing CXCR3 (TNR3+). The CDR3 reads CASSLNRATYEQYF.